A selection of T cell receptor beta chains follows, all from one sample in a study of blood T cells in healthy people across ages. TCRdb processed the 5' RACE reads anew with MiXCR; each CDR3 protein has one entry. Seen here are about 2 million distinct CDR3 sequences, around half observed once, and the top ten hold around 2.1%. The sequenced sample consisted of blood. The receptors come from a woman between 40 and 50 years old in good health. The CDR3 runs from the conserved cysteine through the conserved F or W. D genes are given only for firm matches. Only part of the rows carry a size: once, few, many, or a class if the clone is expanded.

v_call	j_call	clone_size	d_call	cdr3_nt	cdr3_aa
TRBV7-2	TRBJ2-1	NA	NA	TGTGCTCCAGTAGGGCGGGGGCCTTTGGGGGATGAGCAGTTCTTC	CAPVGRGPLGDEQFF
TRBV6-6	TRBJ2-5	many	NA	TGTGCCAGCAGTTACTCGACCTGGGGGACCCAGTACTTC	CASSYSTWGTQYF
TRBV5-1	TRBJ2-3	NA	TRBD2	TGCGCCAGCAGCCATACAGCGGGGGTCTCAGATACGCAGTATTTT	CASSHTAGVSDTQYF
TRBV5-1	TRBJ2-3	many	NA	TGCGCCAGCACCGCTCCTTTAGGCGATGCGCAGTATTTT	CASTAPLGDAQYF
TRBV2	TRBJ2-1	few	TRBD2	TGTGCCAGCAATAAAGGGGTGCCCAGCGGGGGGCGAACGAATGAGCAGTTCTTC	CASNKGVPSGGRTNEQFF
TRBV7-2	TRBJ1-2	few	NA	TGTGCCAGCACCCAGCCGGACCAGAAACCTCGGGGCTACACCTTC	CASTQPDQKPRGYTF
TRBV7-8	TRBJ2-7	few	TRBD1	TGTGCCAGCAGCCGGGACAGGGGGCAATACGAGCAGTACTTC	CASSRDRGQYEQYF
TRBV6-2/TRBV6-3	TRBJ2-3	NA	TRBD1	TGTGCCAGCAGTTACGGTCCCCACGGCACAGGGGGCCCACGACATACGCAGTATTTT	CASSYGPHGTGGPRHTQYF
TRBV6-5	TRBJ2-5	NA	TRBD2	TGTGCCAGCAGTTACTCAGGGGCGGGGGGAGGAGAGACCCAGTACTTC	CASSYSGAGGGETQYF
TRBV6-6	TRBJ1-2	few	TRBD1	TGTGCCAGCAGTTACTCGGGGACAGGGTTGGATGGCTACACCTTC	CASSYSGTGLDGYTF
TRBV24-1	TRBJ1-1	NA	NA	TGTGCCACCAGTGATCCAGGGGTTGGCACTGAAGCTTTCTTT	CATSDPGVGTEAFF
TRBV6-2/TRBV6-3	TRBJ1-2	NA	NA	TGTGCCAGCAGTTACTCGCCTACGCCGGTGCTCTATGGCTACACCTTC	CASSYSPTPVLYGYTF
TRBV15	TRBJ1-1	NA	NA	TGTGCCACCAGCAGAGATACAGGGTGGAGGAACACTGAAGCTTTCTTT	CATSRDTGWRNTEAFF
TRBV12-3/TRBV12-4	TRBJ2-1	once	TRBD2	TGTGCCAGCAGTTTAGCCACACGCGGACTAGCGGGGGCCCGGGGCAATGAGCAGTTCTTC	CASSLATRGLAGARGNEQFF
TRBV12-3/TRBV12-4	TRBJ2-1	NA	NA	TGTGCCAGCAGTTTTACAGTAAGCAATGAGCAGTTCTTC	CASSFTVSNEQFF
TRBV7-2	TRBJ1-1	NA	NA	TGTGCCAGCAGCTTCGGGATTCAGGTAAAGGCTGAAGCTTTCTTT	CASSFGIQVKAEAFF
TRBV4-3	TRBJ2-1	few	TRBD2	TGCGCCAGCAGTCCTAGCGGGGGGGCCAATCCCTACAATGAGCAGTTCTTC	CASSPSGGANPYNEQFF
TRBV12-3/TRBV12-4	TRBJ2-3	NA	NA	TGTGCCAGCAGGAATAGACGGACTACTCGCACAGATACGCAATATTTT	CASRNRRTTRTDTQYF
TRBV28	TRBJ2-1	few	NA	TGTGCCAGCGGGACAACCTACAATGAGCAGTTCTTC	CASGTTYNEQFF
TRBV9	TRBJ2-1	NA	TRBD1	TGTGCCAGCAGCGTAGTAGGGACAGAAAACAATGAGCAGTTCTTC	CASSVVGTENNEQFF
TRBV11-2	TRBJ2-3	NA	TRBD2	TGTGCCAGCAGCTTACCTACTAGCGGGGGGGGCACAGATACGCAGTATTTT	CASSLPTSGGGTDTQYF
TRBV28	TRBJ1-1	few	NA	TGTGCCAGCAGTTCCCAGGGGAAGAACACTGAAGCTTTCTTT	CASSSQGKNTEAFF
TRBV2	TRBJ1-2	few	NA	TGTGCCAGCAGTGAACGATTGGACTATGGCTACACCTTC	CASSERLDYGYTF
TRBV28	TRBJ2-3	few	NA	TGTGCCAGCAGTCCAGCTACAATGTCGTCAGTCGATACGCAGTATTTT	CASSPATMSSVDTQYF
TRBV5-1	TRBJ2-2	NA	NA	TGCGCCAGCAGCTTGGACGGCCCCAACACCGGGGAGCTGTTTTTT	CASSLDGPNTGELFF
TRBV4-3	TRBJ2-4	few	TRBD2	TGCGCCAGCAGCGCTTTTTCAGCGGGGGGTTTGAGGACCAAAAACATTCAGTACTTC	CASSAFSAGGLRTKNIQYF